The rows below give T cell receptor beta chains drawn from one sample of a study of identical twins. Using its own MiXCR run on the 5' RACE reads, TCRdb lists one record per CDR3 protein. The sample holds 1.5 million to 2 million distinct CDR3 sequences, under 35% seen once. Sequencing was carried out using cord blood. These receptors originate from a newborn girl in good health. CDR3s include the opening cysteine and the closing phenylalanine or tryptophan. Each record gives: CDR3 length, V gene, J gene, D gene, clone size, CDR3 protein, CDR3 DNA. The D gene is left open where the match is weak. Some rows mark clone size as missing; the rest say once, few, many or name a class of expanded clone.

>13|TRBV20-1|TRBJ2-7|NA|NA
CSTQFSGVYEQYF
TGCAGTACCCAGTTTTCGGGGGTCTACGAGCAGTACTTC
>14|TRBV27|TRBJ2-7|TRBD1|few
CASSLRWTGYEQYF
TGTGCCAGCAGTTTACGATGGACAGGGTACGAGCAGTACTTC
>15|TRBV6-1|TRBJ2-3|NA|NA
CASSEPRAATDTQYF
TGTGCCAGCAGTGAGCCAAGGGCAGCCACAGATACGCAGTATTTT
>15|TRBV10-1|TRBJ2-2|TRBD2|NA
CASSESASGGGELFF
TGCGCCAGCAGTGAGTCGGCTAGCGGTGGGGGAGAGCTGTTTTTT
>16|TRBV7-2|TRBJ2-3|TRBD2|NA
CASSLDVAGGTDTQYF
TGTGCCAGCAGCTTAGACGTAGCGGGGGGCACAGATACGCAGTATTTT
>12|TRBV28|TRBJ1-5|NA|few
CASRLTYQPQHF
TGTGCCAGCAGGTTGACTTATCAGCCCCAGCATTTT
>15|TRBV24-1|TRBJ2-1|TRBD2|NA
CATSGGLAVHNEQFF
TGTGCCACCAGTGGTGGACTAGCGGTACACAATGAGCAGTTCTTC
>14|TRBV7-9|TRBJ2-1|NA|few
CASSAKITYNEQFF
TGTGCCAGCAGCGCAAAAATTACCTACAATGAGCAGTTCTTC
>14|TRBV27|TRBJ2-3|NA|NA
CASTGFIEGDTQYF
TGTGCCAGCACCGGGTTTATAGAGGGAGATACGCAGTATTTT
>16|TRBV6-1|TRBJ1-2|TRBD1|few
CASSEGTVFSNYGYTF
TGTGCCAGCAGTGAGGGGACAGTCTTTTCGAACTATGGCTACACCTTC
>14|TRBV6-1|TRBJ1-5|NA|few
CASSEGQINQPQHF
TGTGCCAGCAGTGAAGGACAAATCAATCAGCCCCAGCATTTT
>13|TRBV28|TRBJ2-3|TRBD2|NA
CASRPAGGPKQYF
TGTGCCAGCAGACCAGCGGGAGGCCCGAAACAGTATTTT
>13|TRBV28|TRBJ1-2|TRBD1|NA
CASSFKGASGYTF
TGTGCCAGCAGTTTCAAGGGGGCGTCTGGCTACACCTTC
>13|TRBV10-3|TRBJ2-3|TRBD2|NA
CAIAAGPTDTQYF
TGTGCCATCGCAGCGGGACCCACAGATACGCAGTATTTT
>13|TRBV12-3/TRBV12-4|TRBJ2-3|NA|many
CASRPGPTDTQYF
TGTGCCAGCCGCCCGGGACCCACAGATACGCAGTATTTT
>17|TRBV7-9|TRBJ2-1|TRBD2|few
CASSSRTGLAGVNEQFF
TGTGCCAGCAGCTCTAGAACGGGACTAGCGGGGGTGAATGAGCAGTTCTTC
>16|TRBV20-1|TRBJ2-5|TRBD2|NA
CSARRYGLAKEETQYF
TGCAGTGCCAGACGGTACGGACTAGCGAAAGAAGAGACCCAGTACTTC
>17|TRBV7-8|TRBJ1-1|NA|few
CASLLRWSQGENTEAFF
TGTGCCAGTCTTCTTAGATGGTCCCAGGGCGAGAACACTGAAGCTTTCTTT
>15|TRBV5-1|TRBJ2-1|TRBD1|few
CASSLLQGANNEQFF
TGCGCCAGCAGCTTGCTCCAGGGGGCCAACAATGAGCAGTTCTTC
>14|TRBV7-9|TRBJ1-4|NA|NA
CASSPAVRDEKLFF
TGTGCCAGCAGCCCGGCCGTAAGGGATGAAAAACTGTTTTTT
>16|TRBV9|TRBJ2-1|TRBD2|NA
CASSRGRRGYMDEQFF
TGTGCCAGCAGCCGGGGCCGGCGGGGGTACATGGATGAGCAGTTCTTC
>12|TRBV20-1|TRBJ1-5|NA|NA
CSATEVGQPQHF
TGCAGTGCTACAGAGGTCGGTCAGCCCCAGCATTTT
>15|TRBV12-3/TRBV12-4|TRBJ1-6|NA|NA
CASSQGRGYNSPLHF
TGTGCCAGCAGTCAGGGACGGGGCTATAATTCACCCCTCCACTTT
>14|TRBV20-1|TRBJ2-1|TRBD1|few
CSARDRARGNEQFF
TGCAGTGCCCGTGACAGGGCTAGGGGCAATGAGCAGTTCTTC
>14|TRBV24-1|TRBJ1-5|NA|NA
CATSDLDGDQPQHF
TGTGCCACCAGTGATCTGGACGGGGATCAGCCCCAGCATTTT